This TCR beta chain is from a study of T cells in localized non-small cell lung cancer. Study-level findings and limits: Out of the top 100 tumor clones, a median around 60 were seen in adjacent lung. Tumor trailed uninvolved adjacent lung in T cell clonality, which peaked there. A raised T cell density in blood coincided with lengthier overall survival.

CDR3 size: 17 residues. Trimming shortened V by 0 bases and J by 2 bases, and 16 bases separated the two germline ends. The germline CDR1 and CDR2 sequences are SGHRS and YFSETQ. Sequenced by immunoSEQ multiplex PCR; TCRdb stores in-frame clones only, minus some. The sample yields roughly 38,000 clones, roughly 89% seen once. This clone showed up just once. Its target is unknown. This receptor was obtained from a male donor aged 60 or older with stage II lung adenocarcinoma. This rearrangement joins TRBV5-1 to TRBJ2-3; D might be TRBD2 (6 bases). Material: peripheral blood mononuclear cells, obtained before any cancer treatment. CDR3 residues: CASSLGAGGRVTDTQYF. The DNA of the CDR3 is TGCGCCAGCAGCTTGGGGGCTGGGGGGAGAGTCACAGATACGCAGTATTTT.